The 28 T cell receptor beta chains below come from one sample, sequenced in a study of blood T cell repertoires in COVID-19. Here immunoSEQ multiplex PCR was the method, and the copy in TCRdb shows in-frame clones only, minus some. The sample lists under 500,000 clones, roughly 91% occurring once. The sequenced sample was peripheral blood. The receptor set was obtained from a woman younger than 45 with acute or convalescent COVID-19.

The chain uses TRBV21-1 and TRBJ1-3; the table's D gene call, TRBD1, was not cross checked with the DNA. TRBV21-1 has pseudogene status. The CDR3 is made up of 18 amino acids. The CDR3 protein is CASSKLWDREVSGNTIYF. For the CDR3, the DNA is TGTGCCAGCAGCAAATTATGGGACAGGGAGGTATCTGGAAACACCATATATTTT.

J is TRBJ2-3 and V is TRBV10-1; tentative D call: TRBD1 (7 bases). Germline loops: CDR1 WNHNN, CDR2 SYGVQD (reference sequence). Trimming pared 2 bases from V and 0 bases from J, leaving 9 bases between. The CDR3 extends over 15 amino acids. The CDR3 sequence: CASSEAGQSTDTQYF. Written as DNA, the CDR3 is TGCGCCAGCAGTGAGGCGGGACAGAGCACAGATACGCAGTATTTT.

This rearrangement joins TRBV5-1 to TRBJ1-1, with D unresolved. Per the germline V gene, CDR1 is SGHRS and CDR2 is YFSETQ. V lost 1 base and J lost 5, with 15 bases in between. The CDR3 has 15 residues. CDR3 residues: CASSLFPPGETEAFF. CDR3 coding DNA: TGCGCCAGCAGCTTGTTTCCTCCCGGTGAGACTGAAGCTTTCTTT.

This chain uses TRBV7-9 with TRBJ2-1, with D perhaps matching TRBD2 (5 bases). This CDR3 is 13 amino acids long. Trimming removed 5 bases at V and 8 bases at J, with 13 bases between. Germline lookup yields CDR1 SEHNR and CDR2 FQNEAQ (reference sequence). The CDR3 DNA reads TGTGCCAGCAGCATGTACGAGGGAGATGAGCAGTTCTTC. Its protein is CASSMYEGDEQFF.

This clone was detected once. This rearrangement joins TRBV5-1 to TRBJ2-3; the match to TRBD2 covers 8 bases. From germline, CDR1 is SGHRS and CDR2 YFSETQ. CDR3 length: 15 amino acids. V was pared by 2 bases and J by 0 bases, with 2 bases of the junction left unmatched. CDR3 coding DNA: TGCGCCAGCAGCTTCGGGGGGGCTAGCACAGATACGCAGTATTTT. Translation: CASSFGGASTDTQYF.

As regards this clone: One base away lies a much larger clone, so this may be a sequencing read error. The chain joins TRBV5-6 to TRBJ1-2, with 7 bases fitting TRBD1. The junction had 2 bases not matched to a gene; V was cut back by 4 bases and J by 2 bases. Germline CDR1 is SGHDT and CDR2 is YYEEEE. This CDR3 is 13 amino acids long. Written as DNA, the CDR3 is TGTGCCAGCAGCGTGACAGGGAACTATGGCTACACCTTC. Its protein is CASSVTGNYGYTF.

The chain links TRBV7-3 to TRBJ2-5; D unclear. CDR1 is SGHTA, CDR2 FQGTGA, per germline. V lost 5 bases and J lost 5, with 12 bases in between. This CDR3 comprises 13 residues. In DNA, the CDR3 is TGTGCCAGCAGCCGTAGCCATTTGGAGACCCAGTACTTC. Protein: CASSRSHLETQYF.

V gene TRBV5-1 combines with J gene TRBJ2-7; tentatively, D is TRBD2 (5 bases). Germline CDR1 is SGHRS and CDR2 is YFSETQ. The CDR3 is made up of 15 amino acids. Between the trimmed V and J ends, which lost 3 bases and 1 base, there was a span of 14 bases. CDR3 loop: CASSSASGISYEQYF. In nucleotides, the CDR3 is TGCGCCAGCAGCTCGGCGTCGGGAATTTCCTACGAGCAGTACTTC.

The chain carries TRBV30 and TRBJ1-1; possible D gene TRBD1, 5 bases. The CDR3 has 12 residues. Germline V gene lookup returns CDR1 GTSNPN and CDR2 SVGIG (reference sequence). Trimming left V 2 bases short and J 9 bases short, with 13 bases between. The CDR3 loop is CAWSPSGGQAFF. CDR3 sequence (DNA): TGTGCCTGGAGTCCTAGCGGGGGACAAGCTTTCTTT.

This chain links TRBV7-9 with TRBJ1-5, with a weak D call TRBD1 (6 bases). The CDR3 consists of 15 residues. V lost 1 base and J lost 3, with 10 bases in between. Germline CDR1 reads SEHNR; CDR2 reads FQNEAQ (reference sequence). CDR3 sequence: CASSLGQGYNQPQHF. CDR3 nucleotides: TGTGCCAGCAGCTTAGGGCAGGGGTACAATCAGCCCCAGCATTTT.

V gene TRBV14 combines with J gene TRBJ2-3; D is unclear. V was trimmed by 5 bases and J by 2 bases, leaving 11 bases between them. CDR1 and CDR2 (germline): SGHDN, FVKESK. The CDR3 consists of 14 residues. The CDR3 coding sequence is TGTGCCAGCAGCTCTAGACGTAACACAGATACGCAGTATTTT. Protein: CASSSRRNTDTQYF.

V usage is TRBV6-5 and J usage is TRBJ1-2, with D perhaps matching TRBD1 (6 bases). Germline V CDR1 and CDR2: MNHEY, SVGAGI. The CDR3 spans 11 residues. V shed 9 bases and J shed 7 bases, with 12 bases lying between them. The CDR3 sequence is CASGQSFGYTF. CDR3 DNA: TGTGCCAGTGGACAGTCCTTTGGCTACACCTTC.

This clone is a singleton in its sample. This chain connects TRBV25-1 to TRBJ2-1; D remains unclear. V was shortened by 1 base and J by 4 bases, with 8 bases between the two germline ends. There are 14 residues in the CDR3. Germline CDR1 reads MGHDK; CDR2 reads SYGVNS. The CDR3 protein is CASSEFFGYNEQFF. For the CDR3, the DNA is TGTGCCAGCAGTGAATTTTTCGGGTACAATGAGCAGTTCTTC.

The J gene is TRBJ2-7, the V gene TRBV27; 10 bases line up with TRBD1. Germline-derived CDR1 and CDR2 are MNHEY and SMNVEV (reference sequence). The CDR3 is made up of 16 amino acids. Germline trimming cut 5 bases from V and 7 bases from J; bases unmatched to any gene: 14. The CDR3 DNA reads TGTGCCAGCAGTCCCCTGCGCCCGGGACAGGGGTTGGAGCAGTACTTC. Translation: CASSPLRPGQGLEQYF.

V gene TRBV7-2 combines with J gene TRBJ1-2; 7 bases map to TRBD1. The CDR3 is made up of 16 amino acids. Germline V CDR1 and CDR2: SGHTA, FQGNSA. Unmatched junction bases numbered 15, after V lost 3 bases and J lost 8 bases. CDR3 region: CASSFYGTDLLVGYTF. The CDR3 nucleotides are TGTGCCAGCAGCTTCTATGGGACAGATCTCCTTGTAGGCTACACCTTC.

This chain uses TRBV9 with TRBJ2-5; TRBD1 matches 10 bases. The CDR3 has 16 amino acids. The V segment lost 3 bases and the J segment 5 bases; nucleotides outside the gene matches: 10. CDR1 and CDR2 (germline): SGDLS, YYNGEE. CDR3 sequence (DNA): TGTGCCAGCAGCGCGAAGACAGGGGGCTTTGGGGAGACCCAGTACTTC. As protein: CASSAKTGGFGETQYF.

V is TRBV6-5 and J is TRBJ1-2, with a possible D match to TRBD1 (5 bases). Trimming stripped 9 bases from V and 3 bases from J, with 17 bases between. Per the germline V gene, CDR1 is MNHEY and CDR2 is SVGAGI. The CDR3 has 14 amino acids. The CDR3 reads CASWGGLGDYGYTF. CDR3 DNA: TGTGCCAGTTGGGGGGGTTTAGGGGACTATGGCTACACCTTC.

The chain employs TRBV7-8 and TRBJ2-7; D is perhaps TRBD2 (5 bases). The length of the CDR3 is 15 residues. Germline V gene data show CDR1 as SGHVS and CDR2 as FQNEAQ. The V gene lost 3 bases and the J gene lost 3 bases, with 15 bases spanning the gap. CDR3 DNA sequence: TGTGCCAGCAGCTTCCCGAGGGCACGGAGCTACGAGCAGTACTTC. It translates to CASSFPRARSYEQYF.

The V gene is TRBV24-1, the J gene TRBJ2-3; 9 bases match TRBD2. J lost 4 bases, V lost 6 bases, and 7 bases had no gene match. Germline V CDR1 and CDR2: KGHDR, SFDVKD. The CDR3 has 15 amino acids. CDR3 loop: CATSPSSGAADTQYF. For the CDR3, the DNA is TGTGCCACCAGTCCGTCTAGCGGGGCGGCAGATACGCAGTATTTT.

The chain is built from TRBV15 and TRBJ1-4; 9 bases are shared with TRBD1. Germline V lookup: CDR1 LNHNV, CDR2 YYDKDF (reference sequence). J was trimmed by 8 bases and V by 5 bases; bases with no gene match: 9. The CDR3 totals 15 residues. CDR3 in amino acids: CATSGGTGLREKLFF. The CDR3 DNA reads TGTGCCACCAGCGGGGGGACAGGGCTGAGGGAAAAACTGTTTTTT.

The chain combines TRBV28 with TRBJ1-1, with D unresolved. The germline V and J ends were trimmed by 3 bases and 11 bases, with 10 bases remaining between them. There are 11 residues in the CDR3. The germline CDR1 and CDR2 sequences are MDHEN and SYDVKM. The CDR3, as DNA: TGTGCCAGCAGTTTGAGGGTAAACGCTTTCTTT. This gives the protein CASSLRVNAFF.

This chain joins TRBV2 and TRBJ2-2, with TRBD2 identical over 9 bases. This CDR3 has 15 residues. CDR1 SNHLY and CDR2 FYNNEI come from the germline V gene. Germline trimming cut 9 bases from V and 3 bases from J; bases unmatched to any gene: 8. The CDR3 reads CASAVRGGDTGELFF. The CDR3, as DNA: TGTGCCAGTGCAGTGCGGGGGGGTGACACCGGGGAGCTGTTTTTT.

This chain links TRBV14 with TRBJ2-1; the D gene is possibly TRBD2 (5 bases). V was trimmed by 0 bases and J by 5 bases, leaving 17 bases between them. Germline V lookup: CDR1 SGHDN, CDR2 FVKESK. The CDR3 spans 17 residues. CDR3 protein: CASSQEVRGKRDNEQFF. CDR3 DNA: TGTGCCAGCAGCCAAGAAGTTAGAGGGAAGAGGGACAATGAGCAGTTCTTC.

The chain employs TRBV11-2 and TRBJ2-5; tentative D call: TRBD1 (6 bases). V shed 1 base and J shed 2 bases, with 17 bases lying between them. The CDR3 extends over 17 amino acids. The germline CDR1 and CDR2 sequences are SGHAT and FQNNGV. CDR3 in DNA: TGTGCCAGCAGCTTAGTTCCGCCAGGGGCCGGACAAGAGACCCAGTACTTC. Translation: CASSLVPPGAGQETQYF.

The chain joins TRBV5-4 to TRBJ1-3, with 7 bases that match TRBD1. The V gene end was trimmed by 1 base and the J gene end by 3 bases; junction bases not matched to a gene: 4. This CDR3 spans 15 amino acids. Germline CDR1 SGHNT, CDR2 YYREEE (reference sequence). The CDR3 sequence is CASSLRGQSGNTIYF. CDR3 DNA: TGTGCCAGCAGCTTGAGGGGACAGAGTGGAAACACCATATATTTT.

The chain carries TRBV2 and TRBJ2-7, with 9 bases identical to TRBD2. Germline CDR1 SNHLY, CDR2 FYNNEI. The trim removed 6 bases at V and 6 bases at J, leaving 9 bases unmatched. The CDR3 extends over 14 amino acids. CDR3 coding DNA: TGTGCCAGCAGCCCCAACCTTAGCGGGGGCGAGCAGTACTTC. It yields the protein CASSPNLSGGEQYF.

This clone has at least ten counts. This chain connects TRBV9 to TRBJ2-3, with 10 bases that match TRBD1. Germline CDR1 is SGDLS and CDR2 is YYNGEE. This CDR3 contains 16 residues. J lost 1 base, V lost 4 bases, and 6 bases had no gene match. The CDR3 is CASSSSGTGGTDTQYF. The CDR3 coding sequence is TGTGCCAGCAGCTCATCGGGGACAGGGGGCACAGATACGCAGTATTTT.

This rearrangement joins TRBV4-1 to TRBJ1-5, with D uncertain. V was trimmed by 0 bases and J by 7 bases, leaving 10 bases between them. The CDR3 covers 14 residues. CDR1 MGHRA and CDR2 YSYEKL come from the germline V gene. The CDR3 reads CASSQEAGSQPQHF. CDR3 in DNA: TGCGCCAGCAGCCAAGAGGCAGGCAGCCAGCCCCAGCATTTT.